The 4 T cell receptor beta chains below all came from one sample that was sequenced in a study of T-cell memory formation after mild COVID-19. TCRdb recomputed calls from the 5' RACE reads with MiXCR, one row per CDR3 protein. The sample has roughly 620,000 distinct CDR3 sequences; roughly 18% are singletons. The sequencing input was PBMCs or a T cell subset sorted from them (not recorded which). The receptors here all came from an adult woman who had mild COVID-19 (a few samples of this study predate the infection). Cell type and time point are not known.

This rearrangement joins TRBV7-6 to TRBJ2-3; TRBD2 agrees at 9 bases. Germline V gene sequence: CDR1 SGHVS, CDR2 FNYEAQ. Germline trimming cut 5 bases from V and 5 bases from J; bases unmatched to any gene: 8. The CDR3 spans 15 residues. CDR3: CASSVSGRPEDTQYF. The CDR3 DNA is TGTGCCAGCAGCGTAAGCGGGAGGCCAGAAGATACGCAGTATTTT. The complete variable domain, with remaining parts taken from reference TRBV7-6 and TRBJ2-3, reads GAGVSQSPRYKVTKRGQDVALRCDPISGHVSLYWYRQALGQGPEFLTYFNYEAQQDKSGLPNDRFSAERPEGSISTLTIQRTEQRDSAMYRCASSVSGRPEDTQYFGPGTRLTVL.

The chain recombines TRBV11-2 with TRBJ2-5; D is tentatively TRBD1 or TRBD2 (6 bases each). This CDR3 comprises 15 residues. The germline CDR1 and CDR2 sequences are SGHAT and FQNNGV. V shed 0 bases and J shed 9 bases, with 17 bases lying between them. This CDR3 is CASSLDVGGLLAQYF. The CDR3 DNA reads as TGTGCCAGCAGCTTAGATGTGGGGGGCCTGTTGGCCCAGTACTTC.

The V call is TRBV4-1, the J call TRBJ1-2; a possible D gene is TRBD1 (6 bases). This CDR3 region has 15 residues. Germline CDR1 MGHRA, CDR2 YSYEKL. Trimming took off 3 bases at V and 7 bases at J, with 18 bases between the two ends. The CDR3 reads CASSHPSTGFTGYTF. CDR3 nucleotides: TGCGCCAGCAGCCACCCCTCCACAGGGTTCACTGGCTACACCTTC.

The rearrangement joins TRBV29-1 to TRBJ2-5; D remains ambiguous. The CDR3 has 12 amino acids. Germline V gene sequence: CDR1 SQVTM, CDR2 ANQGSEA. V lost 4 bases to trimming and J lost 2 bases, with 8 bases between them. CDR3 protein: CSVAPHQETQYF. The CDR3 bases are TGCAGCGTTGCCCCCCATCAAGAGACCCAGTACTTC.